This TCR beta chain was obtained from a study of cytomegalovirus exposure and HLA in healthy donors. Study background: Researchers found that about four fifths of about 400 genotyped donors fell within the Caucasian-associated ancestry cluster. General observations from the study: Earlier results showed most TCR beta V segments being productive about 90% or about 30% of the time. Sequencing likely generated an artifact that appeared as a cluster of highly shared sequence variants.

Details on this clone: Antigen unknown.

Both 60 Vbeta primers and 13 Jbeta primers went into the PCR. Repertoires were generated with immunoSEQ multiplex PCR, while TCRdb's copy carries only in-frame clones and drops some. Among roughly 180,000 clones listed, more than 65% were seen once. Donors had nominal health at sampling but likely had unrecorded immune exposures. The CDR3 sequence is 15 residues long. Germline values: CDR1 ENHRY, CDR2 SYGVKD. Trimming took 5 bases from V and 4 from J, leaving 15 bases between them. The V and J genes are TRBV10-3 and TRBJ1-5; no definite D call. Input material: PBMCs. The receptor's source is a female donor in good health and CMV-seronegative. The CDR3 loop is CAISPRGDGNQPQHF. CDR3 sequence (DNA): TGTGCCATCAGTCCGCGGGGTGATGGGAATCAGCCCCAGCATTTT.